This note documents a single T cell receptor beta chain sequence. Its recognized antigen is unknown. No much larger clone exists at a distance of one base, and base qualities are not known. The immunoSEQ Assay was used to immunosequence TCRbeta CDR3 regions from genomic DNA. Genomic DNA was amplified by bias-controlled multiplex PCR before high-throughput sequencing. Per the source publication's procedure: To quantify the absolute abundance of each unique TCRbeta CDR3 region, the sequences were collapsed and filtered. Clonality, defined as 1 minus Pielou's evenness, was calculated using only productive rearrangements. Clones with significantly greater frequencies in on-treatment versus baseline samples were identified using a previously published method. The source is immuneACCESS, and TCRdb retained only in-frame sequences with V and J called. Part of the clones is not carried over; for the studies checked, unresolved V genes explain less than half of this, and the remainder is unexplained. V, J and clone size were drawn from that table, and D and trimming were deduced from the DNA. This sample is represented by about 11,000 clones; approximately 80% of them were singletons. The ten biggest clones cover about 11% of the sample.

Interpreted using the paper, the treatment or condition label stands for: randomized to nivolumab then ipilimumab (arm A) or the reverse (arm B). None of the patients in the trial had previously been given DNA-damaging chemotherapy. A FACS Aria II flow cytometer was used to sort live CD3+CD8+ cells that were negative for CD19 and CD56 from thawed PBMCs. The samples were obtained from melanoma patients enrolled in CheckMate 064, an open-label, randomized phase II trial testing sequential checkpoint blockade. Peripheral blood mononuclear cells were collected by leukapheresis, purified with Ficoll-Paque, and frozen in human serum with around 10% DMSO. Immediately after sorting, the purity of the sorted blood CD3+CD8+ cells was confirmed to be >98%, and DNA was then extracted. This sample is drawn from a study of sequential checkpoint blockade in melanoma (dated by TCRdb to the late 2010s). About the full investigation: In a 1:1 randomization, patients received either first-line nivolumab then ipilimumab (arm A) or ipilimumab then nivolumab (arm B). Both trial sequences were followed by maintenance nivolumab.

Broader findings and caveats from the paper: The response-prediction model combining TCR metrics and mutation burden needs validation in larger, independent patient cohorts.

The source of this sequence is a human donor with melanoma. The sequencing used CD8+ T cells sorted from blood (inferred from file names), collected from a patient given nivolumab and ipilimumab in sequence.

DNA sequence: TGTGCCAGCACCTCCTTCGGACAGGGCCCAGATACGCAGTATTTT. Its translation reads: CASTSFGQGPDTQYF. The chain joins TRBV6-6 to TRBJ2-3, with TRBD1 matching 8 junction bases. Clipping removes 7 bases from V and 4 bases from J, with 10 as the unmatched junction base count. For CDR1 and CDR2, the germline V gene (reference sequence) lists MNHNY and SVGAGI. The CDR3 runs 15 amino acids, cysteine and phenylalanine included. Only the CDR3 portion is preserved as DNA: 45 bases, with reading frame beginning at the first base.